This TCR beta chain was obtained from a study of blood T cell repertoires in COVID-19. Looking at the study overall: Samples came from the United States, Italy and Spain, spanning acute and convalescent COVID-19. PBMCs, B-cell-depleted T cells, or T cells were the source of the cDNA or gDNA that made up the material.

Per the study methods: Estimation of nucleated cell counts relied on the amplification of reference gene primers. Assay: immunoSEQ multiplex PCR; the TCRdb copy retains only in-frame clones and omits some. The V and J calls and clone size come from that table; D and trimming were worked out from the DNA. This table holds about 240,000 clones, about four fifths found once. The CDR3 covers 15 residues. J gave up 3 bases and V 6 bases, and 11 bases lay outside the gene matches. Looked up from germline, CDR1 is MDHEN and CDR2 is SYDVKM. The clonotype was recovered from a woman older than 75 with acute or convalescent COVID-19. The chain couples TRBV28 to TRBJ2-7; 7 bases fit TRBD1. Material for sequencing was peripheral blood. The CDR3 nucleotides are TGTGCCAGCAGGAGGGATAGGGGGCCCGGCTACGAGCAGTACTTC. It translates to CASRRDRGPGYEQYF.